Here is one T cell receptor beta chain with its context. The data derive from a study of cytomegalovirus exposure and HLA in healthy donors. Germline V CDR1 and CDR2: MNHEY, SMNVEV (reference sequence). Unmatched junction bases numbered 4, after V lost 4 bases and J lost 3 bases. The CDR3 is 16 amino acids. PCR involved 60 Vbeta and 13 Jbeta primers. Some clones are missing from TCRdb's copy, which holds only in-frame ones; the method was immunoSEQ multiplex PCR. Of about 94,000 clones listed, 60% to 80% are singletons. This TCR derives from a woman in her forties in good health and CMV-seronegative. Sequencing was performed on PBMCs. The chain has TRBV27 and TRBJ2-2, with TRBD1 identical over 11 bases. CDR3: CASSSLGQGDTGELFF. Here the CDR3 DNA reads TGTGCCAGCAGTTCCCTGGGACAGGGGGACACCGGGGAGCTGTTTTTT.